The sequence of this T cell receptor beta chain was determined in a study of Ad26.COV2.S vaccination and SARS-CoV-2 variants (dated by TCRdb to the early 2020s). In the study overall: Donors in the vaccine arm were drawn from COV1001, a phase I-IIa trial of Ad26.COV2.S in healthy adults that was multicentre, randomized, double-blind and placebo-controlled. Ad26.COV2.S was given intramuscularly at 5x10^10 or 1x10^11 viral particles, as a single shot or as two shots 56 days apart. TCRbeta repertoire sequencing served as the tool for gauging how specific and how broad the SARS-CoV-2-reactive T cell receptors were following Ad26.COV2.S vaccination. Trial participants were randomized into five groups of five, in which low-dose or high-dose Ad26.COV2.S was given once or twice, or placebo was given on both occasions. The TCR-sequenced set comprised approximately 32 samples: roughly 19 Ad26.COV2.S vaccine recipients, 5 placebo recipients and 8 SARS-CoV-2 convalescent individuals. Investigators did not know the trial group allocation while performing experiments and assessing outcomes.

Explained via the paper, the treatment or condition label denotes: roughly 19 received Ad26.COV2.S at low or high dose, single or two shots; 5 received placebo; per-sample allocation not given. Repertoires of vaccine and placebo recipients were sequenced from samples collected on day 63 after the first injection. Between 29 July and 7 August 2020, Cohort 1b enrolled about two dozen adults aged 18-55 years at one site in Boston, USA. Ad26.COV2.S was a replication-incompetent adenovirus type 26 vector expressing a prefusion-stabilized SARS-CoV-2 spike protein from the original Wuhan strain. From the cysteine up to the phenylalanine, the CDR3 has a length of 15 residues. Only CDR3 DNA remains: 45 bases, in frame from the first base. Trimming removed 0 bases from V and 4 bases from J; the gene matches leave 4 bases unexplained. The germline V gene yields SGDLS for CDR1 and YYNGEE for CDR2. This clone appeared a single time. What antigen it recognizes has not been identified. The input lacks base qualities; no much larger clone sits a single base away.

The immunoSEQ Assay was the method used to sequence TCRbeta CDR3 regions. After extraction, genomic DNA underwent amplification by bias-controlled multiplex PCR, followed by high-throughput sequencing. As for how the authors treated the data: To quantify the absolute abundance of every unique TCRbeta CDR3 region, sequences were collapsed and filtered. Usable DNA was measured by amplifying reference genes present in all nucleated cells, and TCRbeta template counts were normalized to that usable DNA to estimate T cell fraction. Repertoire TCRs were annotated as SARS-CoV-2-specific when V gene, CDR3 amino acid sequence and J gene were exactly matched to a known reactive TCR set. The reference SARS-CoV-2 TCR set came from MIRA and was filtered for enrichment in COVID-19-positive ImmuneCODE repertoires, removing public or cross-reactive TCRs. Using the MIRA antigens, annotated TCRs were further analysed by specific ORF or by position within an ORF. Depth was the summed frequency of annotated unique rearrangements, while breadth was defined as annotated unique rearrangements over total unique productive rearrangements. Two-sided Wilcoxon rank-sum tests were applied when comparing TCR breadth between groups. Drawn from immuneACCESS, this table holds only the in-frame rearrangements with V and J called that TCRdb kept. Clones are partly lost; checked studies trace under half to an unresolved V gene and leave the rest unexplained. Clone size and the V and J calls come from that table; the DNA yielded D and trimming. The sample table contains 350,000 to 550,000 clones; only one count was recorded for roughly 89% of them. The leading ten clones occupy approximately 2.5% of the sample.

General findings and caveats noted by the study authors: Comparable non-spike TCR breadth was observed between vaccine and placebo recipients, consistent with only spike being contained in the vaccine. According to the authors, total T cell responses may have been underestimated by the TCR breadth and depth analyses. The study was not powered for comparison of responses between vaccine doses or regimens. Compared with placebo recipients, Ad26.COV2.S recipients showed higher spike-specific TCR breadth (P = 0.0014). Substantial breadth of spike-specific CD8+ and CD4+ T cell responses was reported after vaccination.

The rearranged chain carries TRBV9 and TRBJ1-2; TRBD1 lines up with 9 middle nucleotides. This receptor was identified in a person aged 18-60 years who received the Ad26.COV2.S COVID-19 vaccine or a placebo. The sequencing used peripheral blood, collected in a trial of Ad26.COV2.S vaccine versus placebo. The CDR3 here reads CASSVDRGLAYGYTF. The bases are TGTGCCAGCAGCGTAGACAGGGGGCTTGCCTATGGCTACACCTTC.